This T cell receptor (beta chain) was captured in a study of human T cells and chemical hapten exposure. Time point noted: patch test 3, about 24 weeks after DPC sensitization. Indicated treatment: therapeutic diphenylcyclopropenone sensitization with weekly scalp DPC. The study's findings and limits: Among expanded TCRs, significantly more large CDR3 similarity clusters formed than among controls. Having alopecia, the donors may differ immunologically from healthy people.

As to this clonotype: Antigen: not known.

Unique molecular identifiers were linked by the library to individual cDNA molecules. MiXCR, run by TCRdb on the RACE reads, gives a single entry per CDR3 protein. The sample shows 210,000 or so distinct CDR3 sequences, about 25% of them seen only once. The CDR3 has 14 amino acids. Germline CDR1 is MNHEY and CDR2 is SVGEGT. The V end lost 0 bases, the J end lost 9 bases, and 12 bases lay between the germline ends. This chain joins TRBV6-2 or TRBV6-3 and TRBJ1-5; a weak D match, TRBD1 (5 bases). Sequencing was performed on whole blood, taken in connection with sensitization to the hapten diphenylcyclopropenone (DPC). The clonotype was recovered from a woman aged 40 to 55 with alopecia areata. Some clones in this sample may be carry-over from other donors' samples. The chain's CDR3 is CASSYSRGRSPQHF. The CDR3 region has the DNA TGTGCCAGCAGTTACTCGAGGGGCAGGTCGCCCCAGCATTTT.